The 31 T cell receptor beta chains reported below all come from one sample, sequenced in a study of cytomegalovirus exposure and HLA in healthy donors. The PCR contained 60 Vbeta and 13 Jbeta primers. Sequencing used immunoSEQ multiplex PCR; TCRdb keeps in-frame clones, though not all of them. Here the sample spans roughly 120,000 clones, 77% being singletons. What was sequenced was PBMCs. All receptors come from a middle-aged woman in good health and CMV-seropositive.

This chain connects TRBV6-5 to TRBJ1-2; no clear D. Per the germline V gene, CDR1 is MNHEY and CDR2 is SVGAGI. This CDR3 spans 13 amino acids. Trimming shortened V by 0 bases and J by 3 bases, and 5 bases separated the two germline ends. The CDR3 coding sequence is TGTGCCAGCAGTTACTCCGGGGACTATGGCTACACCTTC. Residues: CASSYSGDYGYTF.

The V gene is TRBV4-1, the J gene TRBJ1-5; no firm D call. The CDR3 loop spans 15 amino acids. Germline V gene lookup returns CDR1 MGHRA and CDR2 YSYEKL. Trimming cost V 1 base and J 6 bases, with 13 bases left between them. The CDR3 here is CASSQVGRASQPQHF. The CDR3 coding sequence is TGCGCCAGCAGCCAAGTGGGGAGGGCAAGTCAGCCCCAGCATTTT.

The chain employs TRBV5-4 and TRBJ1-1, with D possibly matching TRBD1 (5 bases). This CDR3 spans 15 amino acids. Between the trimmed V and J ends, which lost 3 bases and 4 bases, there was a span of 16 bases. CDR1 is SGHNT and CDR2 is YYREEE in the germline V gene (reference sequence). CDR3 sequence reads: CASSWTPGVGTEAFF. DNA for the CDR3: TGTGCCAGCAGCTGGACACCGGGGGTGGGCACTGAAGCTTTCTTT.

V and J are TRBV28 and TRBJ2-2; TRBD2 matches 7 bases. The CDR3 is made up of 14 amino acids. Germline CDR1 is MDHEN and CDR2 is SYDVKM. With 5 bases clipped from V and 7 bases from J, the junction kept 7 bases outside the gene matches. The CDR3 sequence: CASSHTSDVGELFF. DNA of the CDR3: TGTGCCAGCAGTCATACTAGCGATGTCGGGGAGCTGTTTTTT.

DNA for the CDR3: TGTGCCAGCAGCCTAGGGGCAGGAGATACGCAGTATTTT. As protein: CASSLGAGDTQYF. This chain connects TRBV7-8 to TRBJ2-3; tentatively, D is TRBD1 (5 bases). Germline CDR1 is SGHVS and CDR2 is FQNEAQ. The CDR3 is 13 amino acids. V was shortened by 5 bases and J by 5 bases, with 11 bases between the two germline ends.

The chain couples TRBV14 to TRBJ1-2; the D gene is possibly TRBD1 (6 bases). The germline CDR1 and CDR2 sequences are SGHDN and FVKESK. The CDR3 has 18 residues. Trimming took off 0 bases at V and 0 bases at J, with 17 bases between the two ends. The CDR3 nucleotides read TGTGCCAGCAGCCAAGATTTTTGGCAGGGGCGGACTAACTATGGCTACACCTTC. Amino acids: CASSQDFWQGRTNYGYTF.

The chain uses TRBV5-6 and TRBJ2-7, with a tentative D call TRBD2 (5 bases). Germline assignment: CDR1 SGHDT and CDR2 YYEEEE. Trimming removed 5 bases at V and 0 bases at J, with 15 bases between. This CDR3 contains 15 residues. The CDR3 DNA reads TGTGCCAGCAGTGTGGGAGATTGGAGCTCCTACGAGCAGTACTTC. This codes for CASSVGDWSSYEQYF.

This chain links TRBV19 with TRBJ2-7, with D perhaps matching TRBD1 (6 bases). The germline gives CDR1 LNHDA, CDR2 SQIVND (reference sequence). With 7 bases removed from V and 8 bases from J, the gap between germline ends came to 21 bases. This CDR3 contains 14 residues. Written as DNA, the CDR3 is TGTGCCAGTACTCCACAGGGTCCCTTCAGCCAGCAGTACTTC. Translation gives CASTPQGPFSQQYF.

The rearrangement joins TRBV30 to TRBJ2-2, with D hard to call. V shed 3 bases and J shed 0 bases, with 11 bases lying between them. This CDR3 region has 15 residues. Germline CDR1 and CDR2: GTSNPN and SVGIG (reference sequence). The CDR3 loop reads CAWRFVSSNTGELFF. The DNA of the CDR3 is TGTGCCTGGAGATTTGTCAGTTCGAACACCGGGGAGCTGTTTTTT. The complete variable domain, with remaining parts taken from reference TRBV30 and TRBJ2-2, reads SQTIHQWPATLVQPVGSPLSLECTVEGTSNPNLYWYRQAAGRGLQLLFYSVGIGQISSEVPQNLSASRPQDRQFILSSKKLLLSDSGFYLCAWRFVSSNTGELFFGEGSRLTVL.

CDR3 sequence: CASSLPRRNTDTQYF. CDR3 DNA sequence: TGCGCCAGCAGTCTCCCACGGCGGAACACAGATACGCAGTATTTT. The chain links TRBV5-1 to TRBJ2-3; D ambiguous. Trimming left V 5 bases short and J 2 bases short, with 15 bases between. CDR3 length: 15 residues. From germline, CDR1 is SGHRS and CDR2 YFSETQ.

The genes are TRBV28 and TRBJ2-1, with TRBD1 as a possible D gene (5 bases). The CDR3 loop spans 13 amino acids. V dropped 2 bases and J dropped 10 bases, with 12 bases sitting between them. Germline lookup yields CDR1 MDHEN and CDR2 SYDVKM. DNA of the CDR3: TGTGCCAGCAGTTTAGGGGCGTGGGCGGAGCAGTTCTTC. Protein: CASSLGAWAEQFF.

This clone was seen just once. CDR3 sequence: CASSHRDRNYEQYF. The CDR3 DNA reads as TGTGCCAGCAGCCACCGGGACAGAAATTACGAGCAGTACTTC. The chain has TRBV7-8 and TRBJ2-7; 7 positions match TRBD1. Germline V gives CDR1 SGHVS, CDR2 FQNEAQ. Unmatched junction bases numbered 8, after V lost 5 bases and J lost 4 bases. This CDR3 is 14 amino acids long. Using reference TRBV7-8 and TRBJ2-7 for the parts outside the CDR3, the full variable domain is GAGVSQSPRYKVAKRGQDVALRCDPISGHVSLFWYQQALGQGPEFLTYFQNEAQLDKSGLPSDRFFAERPEGSVSTLKIQRTQQEDSAVYLCASSHRDRNYEQYFGPGTRLTVT.

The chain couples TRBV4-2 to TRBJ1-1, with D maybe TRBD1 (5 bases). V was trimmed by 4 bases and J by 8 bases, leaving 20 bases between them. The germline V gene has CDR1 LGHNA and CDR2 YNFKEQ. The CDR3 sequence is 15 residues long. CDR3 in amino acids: CASSPKLQGRAEAFF. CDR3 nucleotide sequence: TGTGCCAGCAGCCCAAAGTTGCAGGGCCGGGCCGAAGCTTTCTTT.

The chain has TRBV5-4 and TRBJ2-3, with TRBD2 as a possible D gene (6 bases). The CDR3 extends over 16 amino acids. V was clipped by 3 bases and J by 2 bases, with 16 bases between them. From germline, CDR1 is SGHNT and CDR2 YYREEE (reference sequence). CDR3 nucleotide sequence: TGTGCCAGCAGCTCAGGAGGGAGACAGATCACAGATACGCAGTATTTT. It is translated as CASSSGGRQITDTQYF. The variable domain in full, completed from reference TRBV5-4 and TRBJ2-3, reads ETGVTQSPTHLIKTRGQQVTLRCSSQSGHNTVSWYQQALGQGPQFIFQYYREEENGRGNFPPRFSGLQFPNYSSELNVNALELDDSALYLCASSSGGRQITDTQYFGPGTRLTVL.

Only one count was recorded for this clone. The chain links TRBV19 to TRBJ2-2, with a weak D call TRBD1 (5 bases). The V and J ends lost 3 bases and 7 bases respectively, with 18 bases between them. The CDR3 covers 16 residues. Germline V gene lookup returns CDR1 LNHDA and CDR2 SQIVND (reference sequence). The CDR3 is CASSILVTEVGGELFF. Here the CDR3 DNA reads TGTGCCAGTAGTATCTTAGTGACAGAGGTTGGCGGGGAGCTGTTTTTT.

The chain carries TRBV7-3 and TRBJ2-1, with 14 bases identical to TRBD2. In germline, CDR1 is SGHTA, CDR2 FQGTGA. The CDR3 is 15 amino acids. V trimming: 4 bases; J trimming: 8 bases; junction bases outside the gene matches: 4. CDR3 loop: CASSSGLAGGYEQFF. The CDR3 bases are TGTGCCAGCAGCTCCGGACTAGCGGGAGGCTATGAGCAGTTCTTC.

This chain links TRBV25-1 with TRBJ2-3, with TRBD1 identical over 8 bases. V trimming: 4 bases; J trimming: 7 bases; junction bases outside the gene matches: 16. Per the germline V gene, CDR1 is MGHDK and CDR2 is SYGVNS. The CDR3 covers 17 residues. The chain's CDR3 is CASSVRPGQGSHYTQYF. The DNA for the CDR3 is TGTGCCAGCAGTGTACGACCCGGACAGGGTTCACATTATACGCAGTATTTT.

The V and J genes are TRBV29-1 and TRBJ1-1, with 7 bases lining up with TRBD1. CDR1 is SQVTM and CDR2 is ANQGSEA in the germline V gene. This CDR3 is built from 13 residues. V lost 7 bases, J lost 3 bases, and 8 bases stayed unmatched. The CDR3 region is CSAGDRADTEAFF. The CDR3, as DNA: TGCAGCGCTGGTGACAGGGCAGACACTGAAGCTTTCTTT.

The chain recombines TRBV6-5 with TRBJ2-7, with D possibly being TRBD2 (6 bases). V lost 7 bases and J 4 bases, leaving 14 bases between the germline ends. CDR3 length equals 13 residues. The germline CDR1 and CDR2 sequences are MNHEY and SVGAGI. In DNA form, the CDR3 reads TGTGCCAGCACGGGGACTTGGGGATACGAGCAGTACTTC. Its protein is CASTGTWGYEQYF.

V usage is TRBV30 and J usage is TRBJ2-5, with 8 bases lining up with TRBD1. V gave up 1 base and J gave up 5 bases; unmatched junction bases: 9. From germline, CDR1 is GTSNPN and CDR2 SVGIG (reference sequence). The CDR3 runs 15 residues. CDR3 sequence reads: CAWSAKDRVRETQYF. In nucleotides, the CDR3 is TGTGCCTGGAGTGCAAAGGACAGGGTCCGGGAGACCCAGTACTTC.

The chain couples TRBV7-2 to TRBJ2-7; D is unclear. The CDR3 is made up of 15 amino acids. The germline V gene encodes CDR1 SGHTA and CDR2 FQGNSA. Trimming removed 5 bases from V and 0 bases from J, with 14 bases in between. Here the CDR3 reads CASSLQTVSSYEQYF. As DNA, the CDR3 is TGTGCCAGCAGCCTACAGACGGTCAGCTCCTACGAGCAGTACTTC. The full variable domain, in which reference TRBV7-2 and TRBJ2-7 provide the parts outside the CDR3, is GAGVSQSPSNKVTEKGKDVELRCDPISGHTALYWYRQSLGQGLEFLIYFQGNSAPDKSGLPSDRFSAERTGGSVSTLTIQRTQQEDSAVYLCASSLQTVSSYEQYFGPGTRLTVT.

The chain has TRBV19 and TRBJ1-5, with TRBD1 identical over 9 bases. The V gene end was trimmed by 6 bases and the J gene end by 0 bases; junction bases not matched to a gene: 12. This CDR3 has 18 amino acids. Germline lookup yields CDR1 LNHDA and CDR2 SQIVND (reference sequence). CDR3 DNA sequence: TGTGCCAGTAGCCCGGGGGGGACAGGGAGGGATAGCAATCAGCCCCAGCATTTT. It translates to CASSPGGTGRDSNQPQHF.

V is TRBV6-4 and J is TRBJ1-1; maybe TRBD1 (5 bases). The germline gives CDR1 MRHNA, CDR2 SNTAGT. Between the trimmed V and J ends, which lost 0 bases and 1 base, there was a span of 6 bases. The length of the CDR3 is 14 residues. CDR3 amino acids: CASSDSQGNTEAFF. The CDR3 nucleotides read TGTGCCAGCAGTGACTCTCAGGGGAACACTGAAGCTTTCTTT.

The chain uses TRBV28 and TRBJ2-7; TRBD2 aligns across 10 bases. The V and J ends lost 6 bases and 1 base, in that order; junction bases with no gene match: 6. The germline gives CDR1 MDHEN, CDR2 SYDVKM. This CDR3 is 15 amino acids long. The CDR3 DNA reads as TGTGCCAGCAGCCCTAGCGGGAGTCGGTCCTACGAGCAGTACTTC. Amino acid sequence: CASSPSGSRSYEQYF.

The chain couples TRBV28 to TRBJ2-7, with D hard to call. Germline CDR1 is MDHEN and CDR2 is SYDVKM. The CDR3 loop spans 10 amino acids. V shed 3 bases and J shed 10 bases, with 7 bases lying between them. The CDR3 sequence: CASSFPVQYF. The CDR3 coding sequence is TGTGCCAGCAGTTTTCCCGTACAGTACTTC. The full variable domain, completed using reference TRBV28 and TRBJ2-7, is DVKVTQSSRYLVKRTGEKVFLECVQDMDHENMFWYRQDPGLGLRLIYFSYDVKMKEKGDIPEGYSVSREKKERFSLILESASTNQTSMYLCASSFPVQYFGPGTRLTVT.

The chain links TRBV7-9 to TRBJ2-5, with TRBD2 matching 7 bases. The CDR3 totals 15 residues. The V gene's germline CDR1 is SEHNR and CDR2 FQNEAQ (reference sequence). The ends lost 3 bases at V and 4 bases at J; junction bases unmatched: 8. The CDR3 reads CASSFHSGEGETQYF. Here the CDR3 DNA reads TGTGCCAGCAGCTTCCACTCGGGGGAGGGAGAGACCCAGTACTTC.

The CDR3: CASSLEVGGGQETQYF. In nucleotides, the CDR3 is TGTGCCAGCAGCTTGGAGGTTGGCGGGGGGCAAGAGACCCAGTACTTC. The chain uses TRBV5-4 and TRBJ2-5; 8 nucleotides line up with TRBD2. This CDR3 is 16 amino acids long. J lost 2 bases, V lost 0 bases, and 6 bases had no gene match. The germline gives CDR1 SGHNT, CDR2 YYREEE (reference sequence).

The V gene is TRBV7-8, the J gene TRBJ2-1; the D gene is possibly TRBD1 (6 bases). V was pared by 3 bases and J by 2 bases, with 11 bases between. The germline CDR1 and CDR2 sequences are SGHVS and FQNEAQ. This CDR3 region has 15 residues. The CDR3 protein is CASSFGAGAYNEQFF. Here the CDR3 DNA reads TGTGCCAGCAGCTTCGGTGCAGGGGCCTACAATGAGCAGTTCTTC.

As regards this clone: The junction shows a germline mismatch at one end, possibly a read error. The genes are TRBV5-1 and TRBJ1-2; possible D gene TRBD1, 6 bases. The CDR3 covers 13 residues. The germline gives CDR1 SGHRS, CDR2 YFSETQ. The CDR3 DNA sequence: TGCGCCAGCAGCTCCTACAGGGACGCAGCCCCTCTTTTC. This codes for CASSSYRDAAPLF.

CDR3 residues: CASSLAPGQAYEQYF. In nucleotides, the CDR3 is TGTGCCAGCAGCCTCGCCCCGGGACAGGCCTACGAGCAGTACTTC. The genes are TRBV7-6 and TRBJ2-7; 8 nucleotides match TRBD1. This CDR3 is built from 15 residues. Germline loops: CDR1 SGHVS, CDR2 FNYEAQ. Trimming cost V 5 bases and J 2 bases; bases outside gene matches: 8.

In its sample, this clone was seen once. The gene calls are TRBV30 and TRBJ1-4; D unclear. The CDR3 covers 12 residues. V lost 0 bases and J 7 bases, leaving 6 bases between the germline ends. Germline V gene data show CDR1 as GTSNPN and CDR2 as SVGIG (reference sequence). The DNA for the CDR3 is TGTGCCTGGAGTGTAACATTTGAAAAACTGTTTTTT. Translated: CAWSVTFEKLFF.